The 4 T cell receptor beta chains reported below all come from one sample, sequenced in a study of memory CD4+ T cells and cytomegalovirus serostatus. Single viable CD3+CD4+CD8-CD45RO+ cells were sorted as the memory CD4+ T cells. The data were produced by immunoSEQ multiplex PCR, yet TCRdb's version contains in-frame clones alone and is incomplete. Of 40,000 to 45,000 clones in the sample, over 65% were seen once. The sample consisted of memory CD4+ T cells from blood. The receptors were sampled from an adult in good health and CMV-seronegative.

This clone has a handful of counts. This sequence joins TRBV11-1 and TRBJ2-7; 7 bases are a match to TRBD2. CDR3 size: 12 residues. Germline V gives CDR1 SGHAT, CDR2 FQDESV (reference sequence). The junction had 3 bases not matched to a gene; V was cut back by 5 bases and J by 5 bases. The CDR3 region is CASSVREDEQYF. The CDR3 coding sequence is TGTGCCAGCAGCGTCCGGGAGGACGAGCAGTACTTC. Complete variable domain (other parts from reference TRBV11-1 and TRBJ2-7): EAEVAQSPRYKITEKSQAVAFWCDPISGHATLYWYRQILGQGPELLVQFQDESVVDDSQLPKDRFSAERLKGVDSTLKIQPAELGDSAMYLCASSVREDEQYFGPGTRLTVT.

This clone showed up just a few times. The chain combines TRBV6-1 with TRBJ2-7, with a possible D match to TRBD2 (5 bases). The V and J ends lost 3 bases and 4 bases respectively, with 7 bases between them. Per germline, CDR1 MNHNS and CDR2 SASEGT. The CDR3 has 12 amino acids. The CDR3 region is CASSERVYEQYF. For the CDR3, the DNA is TGTGCCAGCAGTGAGCGGGTTTACGAGCAGTACTTC.

The genes are TRBV30 and TRBJ1-2; D is perhaps TRBD1 (6 bases). The germline CDR1 and CDR2 sequences are GTSNPN and SVGIG (reference sequence). V lost 0 bases and J lost 7, with 12 bases in between. The CDR3 has 13 residues. This chain's CDR3 is CAWSVQGGFGYTF. CDR3 bases: TGTGCCTGGAGTGTACAGGGAGGGTTTGGCTACACCTTC.

V usage is TRBV5-1 and J usage is TRBJ2-5; 13 bases are a match to TRBD2. CDR1 is SGHRS, CDR2 YFSETQ, per germline. J gave up 5 bases and V 4 bases, and 8 bases lay outside the gene matches. The CDR3 runs to 16 residues. The CDR3: CASSPTSGGAWETQYF. CDR3 coding DNA: TGCGCCAGCAGCCCTACTAGCGGGGGGGCGTGGGAGACCCAGTACTTC. Together with reference TRBV5-1 and TRBJ2-5, the CDR3 gives the full variable domain: KAGVTQTPRYLIKTRGQQVTLSCSPISGHRSVSWYQQTPGQGLQFLFEYFSETQRNKGNFPGRFSGRQFSNSRSEMNVSTLELGDSALYLCASSPTSGGAWETQYFGPGTRLLVL.